This T cell receptor beta chain was sequenced for a study of blood T cell repertoires in COVID-19. Study context: From the United States, Italy and Spain came samples of acute and convalescent COVID-19. PBMCs, B-cell-depleted T cells, or T cells were the source of the cDNA or gDNA that made up the material.

The V segment lost 4 bases and the J segment 2 bases; nucleotides outside the gene matches: 13. There are 17 residues in the CDR3. Germline values: CDR1 SGHRS, CDR2 YFSETQ. How the authors handled the data: Nucleated cell counts were estimated from reference gene primer amplification. Here immunoSEQ multiplex PCR was the method, and the copy in TCRdb shows in-frame clones only, minus some. Clonal size and the V and J genes are those of that table, whereas D and trimming came from the DNA. The table includes 220,000 or so clones, about 85% detected once. The sequenced sample consisted of peripheral blood. The TCR sequence derives from a man over 45 who had recovered from COVID-19. V usage is TRBV5-1 and J usage is TRBJ2-5, with 8 nucleotides matching TRBD2. CDR3 sequence reads: CASSPTTSGLNQETQYF. CDR3 nucleotides: TGCGCCAGCAGCCCGACCACTAGCGGCCTTAATCAAGAGACCCAGTACTTC.